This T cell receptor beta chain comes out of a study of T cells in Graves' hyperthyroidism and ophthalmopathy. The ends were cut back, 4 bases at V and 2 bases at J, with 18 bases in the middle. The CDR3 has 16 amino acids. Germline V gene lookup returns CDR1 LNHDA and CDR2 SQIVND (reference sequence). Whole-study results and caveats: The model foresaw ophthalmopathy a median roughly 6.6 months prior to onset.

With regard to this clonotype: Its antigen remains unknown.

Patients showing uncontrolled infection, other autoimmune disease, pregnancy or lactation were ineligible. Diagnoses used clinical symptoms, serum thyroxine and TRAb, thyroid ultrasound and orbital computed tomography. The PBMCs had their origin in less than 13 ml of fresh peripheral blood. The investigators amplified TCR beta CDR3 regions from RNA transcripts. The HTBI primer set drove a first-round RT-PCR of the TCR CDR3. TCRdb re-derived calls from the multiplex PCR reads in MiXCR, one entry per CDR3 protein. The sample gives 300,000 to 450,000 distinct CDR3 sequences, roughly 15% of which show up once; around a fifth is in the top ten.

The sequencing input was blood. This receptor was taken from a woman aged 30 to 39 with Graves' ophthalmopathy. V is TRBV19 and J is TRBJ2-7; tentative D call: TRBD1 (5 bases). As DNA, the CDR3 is TGTGCCAGTAGTACCCACTCCAGGGTCTACACCTACGAGCAGTACTTC. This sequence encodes CASSTHSRVYTYEQYF.